One sample yielded the 14 T cell receptor beta chains listed below, sequenced in a study of OX40 agonist ivuxolimab in advanced cancers. The method was immunoSEQ multiplex PCR; TCRdb's version includes in-frame clones alone and lacks a portion of them. The data contain some 52,000 clones, roughly 88% of them singletons. Here the sequenced sample was CD4+ or CD8+ T cells sorted from blood, taken in a trial of the OX40 agonist ivuxolimab. These receptor sequences come from an adult with an advanced solid tumor such as melanoma, head and neck, liver or kidney cancer.

This clone was found a few times. This CDR3 is CASRESDRGEQFF. CDR3 nucleotides: TGTGCCAGCAGAGAATCGGACAGGGGCGAGCAGTTCTTC. The J gene is TRBJ2-1, the V gene TRBV5-4, with TRBD1 matching over 9 bases. The germline V gene has CDR1 SGHNT and CDR2 YYREEE (reference sequence). J was trimmed by 10 bases and V by 5 bases; bases with no gene match: 7. The CDR3 has 13 residues.

The genes are TRBV2 and TRBJ2-7; the D gene is possibly TRBD2 (7 bases). The V gene's germline CDR1 is SNHLY and CDR2 FYNNEI. The CDR3 runs to 15 residues. V was pared by 5 bases and J by 3 bases, with 17 bases between. CDR3 bases: TGTGCCAGCAGTCTTGGGAGGGGGAGACTCTACGAGCAGTACGTC. Its protein product is CASSLGRGRLYEQYV.

The chain links TRBV5-5 to TRBJ1-2; possible D gene TRBD1, 5 bases. The V gene's germline CDR1 is SGHKS and CDR2 YYEKEE (reference sequence). This CDR3 spans 13 amino acids. Trimming cost V 0 bases and J 7 bases, with 10 bases left between them. The CDR3 protein is CASSLGLGLGYTF. The CDR3 region has the DNA TGTGCCAGCAGCTTGGGACTGGGGCTTGGCTACACCTTC.

The gene calls are TRBV28 and TRBJ2-1; 8 bases line up with TRBD2. Trimming removed 6 bases from V and 9 bases from J; junction bases left unmatched: 7. In germline, CDR1 is MDHEN, CDR2 SYDVKM. This CDR3 is built from 13 residues. CDR3 DNA: TGTGCCAGCAGGTTAAGCGGGAGTACTGAGCAGTTCTTC. Translation gives CASRLSGSTEQFF.

J is TRBJ1-2 and V is TRBV5-5; D ambiguous. This CDR3 has 16 residues. V lost 0 bases to trimming and J lost 0 bases, with 12 bases between them. CDR1 is SGHKS and CDR2 is YYEKEE in the germline V gene (reference sequence). In nucleotides, the CDR3 is TGTGCCAGCAGCTTGGAATGGTCAGCACCTAACTATGGCTACACCTTC. Translation: CASSLEWSAPNYGYTF.

The chain combines TRBV5-1 with TRBJ2-2; D is uncertain. Germline V gene sequence: CDR1 SGHRS, CDR2 YFSETQ. Trimming pared 0 bases from V and 2 bases from J, leaving 17 bases between. The CDR3 is 18 amino acids. CDR3 DNA: TGCGCCAGCAGCTTGGCCGGGTCCCGCATTGGAAACACCGGGGAGCTGTTTTTT. As protein: CASSLAGSRIGNTGELFF.

The genes are TRBV6-5 and TRBJ1-5; D possibly corresponds to TRBD1 (5 bases). The CDR3 spans 13 residues. CDR1 is MNHEY and CDR2 is SVGAGI in the germline V gene. V shed 3 bases and J shed 4 bases, with 7 bases lying between them. CDR3 loop: CASSYEGNQPQHF. The CDR3 DNA follows: TGTGCCAGCAGTTATGAGGGGAATCAGCCCCAGCATTTT.

The chain employs TRBV9 and TRBJ1-2, with D hard to call. The CDR3 sequence is 15 residues long. The V end lost 4 bases, the J end lost 3 bases, and 16 bases lay between the germline ends. Germline loops: CDR1 SGDLS, CDR2 YYNGEE. CDR3 coding DNA: TGTGCCAGCAGCTCCTCGGTAGGGATGGACTATGGCTACACCTTC. It specifies CASSSSVGMDYGYTF.

The sample holds a few counts of this clone. The CDR3: CASSLAPGQGDEKLFF. CDR3 in DNA: TGTGCCAGCAGCTTAGCGCCGGGACAGGGGGATGAAAAACTGTTTTTT. The rearrangement links TRBV7-6 to TRBJ1-4, with 11 bases matching TRBD1. This CDR3 is 16 amino acids long. Germline CDR1 and CDR2: SGHVS and FNYEAQ. V shed 0 bases and J 6 bases; nucleotides not matched to a gene: 3.

V and J are TRBV28 and TRBJ2-7; 10 positions agree with TRBD2. Germline CDR1 reads MDHEN; CDR2 reads SYDVKM. The trim removed 3 bases at V and 2 bases at J, leaving 7 bases unmatched. The CDR3 is made up of 16 amino acids. CDR3 region: CASSFRGAGGPYEQYF. The CDR3 bases are TGTGCCAGCAGTTTTAGGGGAGCGGGAGGGCCCTACGAGCAGTACTTC.

The rearrangement links TRBV19 to TRBJ1-2; D not resolved. Germline V gene data show CDR1 as LNHDA and CDR2 as SQIVND (reference sequence). The V end lost 5 bases, the J end lost 1 base, and 11 bases lay between the germline ends. The CDR3 is made up of 14 amino acids. For the CDR3, the DNA is TGTGCCAGTAGTTCCACTACGTTTAACTATGGCTACACCTTC. This encodes CASSSTTFNYGYTF.

In nucleotides, the CDR3 is TGCGCCAGCGGTCTTCCGACAGGGGCACCCGGGGAGCTGTTTTTT. Its protein is CASGLPTGAPGELFF. This rearrangement joins TRBV5-1 to TRBJ2-2; 8 bases align to TRBD1. This CDR3 spans 15 amino acids. V dropped 7 bases and J dropped 6; count of bases not matched to a gene: 11. Germline V gene sequence: CDR1 SGHRS, CDR2 YFSETQ.

The chain uses TRBV18 and TRBJ2-5, with D perhaps matching TRBD1 (6 bases). Germline values: CDR1 KGHSH, CDR2 LQKENI. Trimming took off 0 bases at V and 2 bases at J, with 13 bases between the two ends. CDR3 length: 16 residues. Here the CDR3 DNA reads TGTGCCAGCTCACCACCGACAGGACCGGGACAAGAGACCCAGTACTTC. Its protein is CASSPPTGPGQETQYF.

The chain joins TRBV25-1 to TRBJ2-5, with a possible D match to TRBD2 (5 bases). V dropped 6 bases and J dropped 2 bases, with 13 bases sitting between them. This CDR3 spans 14 amino acids. Germline CDR1 is MGHDK and CDR2 is SYGVNS. In nucleotides, the CDR3 is TGTGCCAGCAGCCTAGCTTCCGCACAAGAGACCCAGTACTTC. Translated: CASSLASAQETQYF.